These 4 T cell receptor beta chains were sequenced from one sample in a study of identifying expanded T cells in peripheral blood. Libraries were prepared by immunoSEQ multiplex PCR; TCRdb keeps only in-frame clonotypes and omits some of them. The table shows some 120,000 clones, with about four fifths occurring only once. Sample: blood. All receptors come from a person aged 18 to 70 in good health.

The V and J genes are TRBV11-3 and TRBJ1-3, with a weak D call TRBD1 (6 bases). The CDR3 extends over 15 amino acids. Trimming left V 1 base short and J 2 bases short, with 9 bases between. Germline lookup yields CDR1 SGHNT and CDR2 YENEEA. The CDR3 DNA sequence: TGTGCCAGCAGCTTAGTGGCAGGGGCTGGAAACACCATATATTTT. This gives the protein CASSLVAGAGNTIYF.

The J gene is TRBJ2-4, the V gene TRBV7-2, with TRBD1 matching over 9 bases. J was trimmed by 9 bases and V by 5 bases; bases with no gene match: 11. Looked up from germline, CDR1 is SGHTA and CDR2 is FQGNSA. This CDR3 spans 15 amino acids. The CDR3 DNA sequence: TGTGCCAGCAGCCAAGTGGGAGGACAGGGGAGCATTCAGTACTTC. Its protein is CASSQVGGQGSIQYF.

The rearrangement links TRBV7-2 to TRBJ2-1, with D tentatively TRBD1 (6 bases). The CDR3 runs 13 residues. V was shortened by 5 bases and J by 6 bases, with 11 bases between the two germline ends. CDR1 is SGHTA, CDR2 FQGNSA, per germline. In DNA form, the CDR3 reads TGTGCCAGCAGCAGCAGGGGCCGCAATGAGCAGTTCTTC. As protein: CASSSRGRNEQFF.

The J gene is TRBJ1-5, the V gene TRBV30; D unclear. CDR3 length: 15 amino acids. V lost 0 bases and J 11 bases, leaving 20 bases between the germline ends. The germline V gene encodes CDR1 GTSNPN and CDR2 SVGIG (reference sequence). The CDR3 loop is CAWSVTGGRIETQHF. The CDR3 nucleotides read TGTGCCTGGAGTGTTACGGGCGGCCGGATCGAGACCCAGCATTTT.